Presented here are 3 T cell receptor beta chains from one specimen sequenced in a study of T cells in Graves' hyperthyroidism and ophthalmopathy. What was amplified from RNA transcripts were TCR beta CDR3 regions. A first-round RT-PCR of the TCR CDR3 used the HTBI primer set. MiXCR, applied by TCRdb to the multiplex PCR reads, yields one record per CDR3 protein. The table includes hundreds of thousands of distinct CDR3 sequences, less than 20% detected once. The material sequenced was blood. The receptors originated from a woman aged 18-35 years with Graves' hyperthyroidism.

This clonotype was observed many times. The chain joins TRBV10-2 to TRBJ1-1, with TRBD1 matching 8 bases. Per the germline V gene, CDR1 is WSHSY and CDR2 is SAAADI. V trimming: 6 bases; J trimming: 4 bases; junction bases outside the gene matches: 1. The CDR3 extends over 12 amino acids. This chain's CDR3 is CASRDRATEAFF. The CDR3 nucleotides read TGCGCCAGCAGGGACAGGGCCACTGAAGCTTTCTTT.

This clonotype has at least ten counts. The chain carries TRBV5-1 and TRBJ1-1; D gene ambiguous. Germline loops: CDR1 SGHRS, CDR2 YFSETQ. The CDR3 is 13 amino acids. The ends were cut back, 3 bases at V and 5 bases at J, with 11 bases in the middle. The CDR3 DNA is TGCGCCAGCAGCTGGGGAGGAAAAACTGAAGCTTTCTTT. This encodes CASSWGGKTEAFF.

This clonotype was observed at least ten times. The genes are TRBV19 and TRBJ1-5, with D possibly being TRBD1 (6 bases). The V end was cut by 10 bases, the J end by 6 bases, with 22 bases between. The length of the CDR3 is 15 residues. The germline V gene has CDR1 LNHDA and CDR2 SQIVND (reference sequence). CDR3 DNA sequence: TGTGCCACCCGCCGGGGGGCTGATTTCGGTCAGCCCCAGCATTTT. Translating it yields CATRRGADFGQPQHF. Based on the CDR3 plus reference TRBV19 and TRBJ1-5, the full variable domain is DGGITQSPKYLFRKEGQNVTLSCEQNLNHDAMYWYRQDPGQGLRLIYYSQIVNDFQKGDIAEGYSVSREKKESFPLTVTSAQKNPTAFYLCATRRGADFGQPQHFGDGTRLSIL.